The next 14 T cell receptor beta chains were all read from a single sample in a study of blood T cell repertoires in COVID-19. Only in-frame clones appear in the TCRdb table, and some are missing; sequencing was by immunoSEQ multiplex PCR. This sample carries a few hundred thousand clones, over 75% of them seen once, and the ten largest clones take approximately 7.8%. The sample taken for sequencing was peripheral blood. The source of these receptors is a woman aged 45-65 years who had recovered from COVID-19.

The rearrangement links TRBV5-1 to TRBJ2-2; D is undetermined. CDR1 is SGHRS and CDR2 is YFSETQ in the germline V gene. Trimming took 0 bases from V and 4 from J, leaving 13 bases between them. CDR3 length: 16 amino acids. The CDR3 sequence is CASSLVAGLATGELFF. The CDR3, as DNA: TGCGCCAGCAGCTTGGTTGCAGGATTGGCCACCGGGGAGCTGTTTTTT.

The CDR3 loop is CASSLLGAGGPYEQYF. The CDR3 coding sequence is TGTGCCAGCAGCCTACTCGGGGCAGGGGGTCCCTACGAGCAGTACTTC. The chain has TRBV28 and TRBJ2-7, with TRBD1 matching over 7 bases. This CDR3 is built from 16 residues. Germline V CDR1 and CDR2: MDHEN, SYDVKM. The junction had 13 bases not matched to a gene; V was cut back by 6 bases and J by 2 bases.

The chain carries TRBV27 and TRBJ2-1; a possible D gene is TRBD1 (6 bases). V dropped 6 bases and J dropped 6 bases, with 24 bases sitting between them. Germline loops: CDR1 MNHEY, CDR2 SMNVEV (reference sequence). The length of the CDR3 is 17 residues. DNA of the CDR3: TGTGCCAGCAGCCCACGCGCAGGCCCATTAGGGGGCAATGAGCAGTTCTTC. Its translation: CASSPRAGPLGGNEQFF.

The V gene is TRBV6-5, the J gene TRBJ1-2; possibly TRBD1 for D (6 bases). CDR1 is MNHEY, CDR2 SVGAGI, per germline. The length of the CDR3 is 14 residues. V was trimmed by 0 bases and J by 4 bases, leaving 9 bases between them. The CDR3 spells CASSYSGGVYGYTF. The CDR3 nucleotides are TGTGCCAGCAGTTACTCAGGGGGAGTCTATGGCTACACCTTC.

The gene calls are TRBV28 and TRBJ2-7; TRBD1 is a possible D gene (8 bases). The CDR3 consists of 17 residues. V gave up 1 base and J gave up 7 bases, with 23 bases separating them. From germline, CDR1 is MDHEN and CDR2 SYDVKM. This CDR3 is CASSLSGRGRGFREQYF. DNA for the CDR3: TGTGCCAGCAGTTTATCGGGCAGGGGGCGGGGGTTTAGGGAGCAGTACTTC.

V and J are TRBV7-2 and TRBJ2-7; D is ambiguous. Germline loops: CDR1 SGHTA, CDR2 FQGNSA. Between the trimmed V and J ends, which lost 5 bases and 2 bases, there was a span of 13 bases. This CDR3 contains 14 residues. CDR3 nucleotide sequence: TGTGCCAGCAGCCTACGTGACAAGCCCTACGAGCAGTACTTC. Translated: CASSLRDKPYEQYF.

The CDR3 spells CASSPRTFNTGELFF. CDR3 bases: TGTGCCAGCAGCCCCCGGACTTTCAACACCGGGGAGCTGTTTTTT. The V gene is TRBV7-9, the J gene TRBJ2-2; D is perhaps TRBD2 (5 bases). V was trimmed by 5 bases and J by 2 bases, leaving 12 bases between them. Germline CDR1 SEHNR, CDR2 FQNEAQ (reference sequence). The CDR3 consists of 15 residues.

CDR3 region: CASSLAILAGHMNTEAFF. For the CDR3, the DNA is TGTGCCAGCAGCTTGGCCATATTGGCAGGGCACATGAACACTGAAGCTTTCTTT. The rearrangement links TRBV7-6 to TRBJ1-1; maybe TRBD1 (5 bases). Between the trimmed V and J ends, which lost 3 bases and 0 bases, there was a span of 20 bases. In germline, CDR1 is SGHVS, CDR2 FNYEAQ. The CDR3 is 18 amino acids.

This chain joins TRBV5-1 and TRBJ1-2; D possibly corresponds to TRBD1 (5 bases). The CDR3 spans 14 residues. The V and J ends lost 0 bases and 4 bases respectively, with 10 bases between them. Germline loops: CDR1 SGHRS, CDR2 YFSETQ. DNA for the CDR3: TGCGCCAGCAGCTTGGCCCAGGGAACCTATGGCTACACCTTC. It is translated as CASSLAQGTYGYTF.

CDR3 DNA sequence: TGTGCCAGCAGTTCCTCCAGGGTAAAAGAGCAGTACTTC. Protein sequence: CASSSSRVKEQYF. The chain joins TRBV6-2 or TRBV6-3 to TRBJ2-7; tentative D call: TRBD1 (5 bases). The CDR3 sequence is 13 residues long. The germline V and J ends were trimmed by 4 bases and 7 bases, with 14 bases remaining between them. Germline CDR1 reads MNHEY; CDR2 reads SVGEGT.

The chain joins TRBV28 to TRBJ1-1; D unclear. Trimming shortened V by 4 bases and J by 0 bases, and 9 bases separated the two germline ends. The germline gives CDR1 MDHEN, CDR2 SYDVKM. CDR3 length: 14 residues. The CDR3 loop is CASSSPGMNTEAFF. The DNA for the CDR3 is TGTGCCAGCAGTTCCCCGGGAATGAACACTGAAGCTTTCTTT.

The table lists this clone with a few counts. The J gene is TRBJ1-1, the V gene TRBV4-3; possible D gene TRBD1, 5 bases. This CDR3 has 15 amino acids. V shed 0 bases and J shed 4 bases, with 12 bases lying between them. CDR1 and CDR2 from the germline V gene are LGHNA and YSLEER. CDR3 region: CASSQDQGEATEAFF. DNA of the CDR3: TGCGCCAGCAGCCAAGATCAGGGTGAGGCCACTGAAGCTTTCTTT.

Only one count was recorded for this clone. The CDR3 DNA sequence: TGTGCCAGCAGTTCTACCGGGACTAGCGGGGTTAGATTGGGCCAAGAGACCCAGTACTTC. This codes for CASSSTGTSGVRLGQETQYF. V gene TRBV5-4 combines with J gene TRBJ2-5, with 13 bases aligning to TRBD2. CDR1 is SGHNT and CDR2 is YYREEE in the germline V gene (reference sequence). The CDR3 is 20 residues long. V was pared by 5 bases and J by 1 base, with 17 bases of the junction left unmatched. Combining the CDR3 with reference TRBV5-4 and TRBJ2-5 gives the whole variable domain ETGVTQSPTHLIKTRGQQVTLRCSSQSGHNTVSWYQQALGQGPQFIFQYYREEENGRGNFPPRFSGLQFPNYSSELNVNALELDDSALYLCASSSTGTSGVRLGQETQYFGPGTRLLVL.

This clone was observed once. The CDR3 loop is CASSYRQGGNQPQHF. CDR3 coding DNA: TGTGCCAGCAGTTACCGGCAGGGGGGCAATCAGCCCCAGCATTTT. V gene TRBV6-6 combines with J gene TRBJ1-5; 7 nucleotides line up with TRBD1. CDR1 is MNHNY, CDR2 SVGAGI, per germline (reference sequence). The length of the CDR3 is 15 residues. The J segment lost 2 bases and the V segment lost 2 bases, leaving 3 bases of the junction unmatched.